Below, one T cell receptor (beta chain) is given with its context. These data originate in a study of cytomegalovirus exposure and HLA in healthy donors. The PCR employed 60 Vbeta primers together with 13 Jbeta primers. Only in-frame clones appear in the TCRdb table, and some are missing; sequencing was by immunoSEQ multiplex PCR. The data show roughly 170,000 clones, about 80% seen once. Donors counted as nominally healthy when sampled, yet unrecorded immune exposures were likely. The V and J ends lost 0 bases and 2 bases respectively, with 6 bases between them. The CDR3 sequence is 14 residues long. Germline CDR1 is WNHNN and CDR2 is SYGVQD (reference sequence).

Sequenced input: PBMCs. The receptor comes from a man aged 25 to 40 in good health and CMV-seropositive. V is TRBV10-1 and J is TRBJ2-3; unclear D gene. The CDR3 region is CASSESGHTDTQYF. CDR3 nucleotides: TGCGCCAGCAGTGAGTCGGGCCACACAGATACGCAGTATTTT.